This is a list of T cell receptor beta chains from one sample in a study of OX40 agonist ivuxolimab in advanced cancers. Profiled with immunoSEQ multiplex PCR; TCRdb holds only in-frame clones, not every one. The sample includes about 89,000 clones, about nine tenths of them seen just once. Sequencing was performed on CD4+ or CD8+ T cells sorted from blood, taken in a trial of the OX40 agonist ivuxolimab. These receptors were obtained from an adult with an advanced solid tumor such as melanoma, head and neck, liver or kidney cancer. Each CDR3 is given with its conserved first and last residue. Fields, in order: CDR3 DNA, CDR3 protein, clone size, D gene, J gene, V gene. A D gene is named only where the DNA matches it firmly. Size tells how often a clone was seen (once, few, many) or the class of an expanded clone, and some rows leave it out.

CDR3nt: TGTGCCAGCAGCACGGACAGGGGGCGGTCTGGAAACACCATATATTTT; CDR3aa: CASSTDRGRSGNTIYF; abundance: NA; d_gene: TRBD1; j_gene: TRBJ1-3; v_gene: TRBV5-4
CDR3nt: TGTGCCAGCTCACCAAACGGGGTGGCCACTGAAGCTTTCTTT; CDR3aa: CASSPNGVATEAFF; abundance: once; d_gene: NA; j_gene: TRBJ1-1; v_gene: TRBV18
CDR3nt: TGTGCCAGCAGCTTAAGACACTGGGCGGACGAGCAGTACTTC; CDR3aa: CASSLRHWADEQYF; abundance: once; d_gene: NA; j_gene: TRBJ2-7; v_gene: TRBV7-2
CDR3nt: TGTGCCAGCAGCCAAGGCTCGATGGGGAAAGAGACCCAGTACTTC; CDR3aa: CASSQGSMGKETQYF; abundance: NA; d_gene: NA; j_gene: TRBJ2-5; v_gene: TRBV14
CDR3nt: TGCAGCGTTGGGTTTAGCGGGGGGGTGGATGAGCAGTTCTTC; CDR3aa: CSVGFSGGVDEQFF; abundance: NA; d_gene: TRBD2; j_gene: TRBJ2-1; v_gene: TRBV29-1
CDR3nt: TGTGCCAGCAGCTCTCCTGGGGGGGATGAGCAGTACTTC; CDR3aa: CASSSPGGDEQYF; abundance: NA; d_gene: TRBD2; j_gene: TRBJ2-7; v_gene: TRBV7-9
CDR3nt: TGTGCCAGCAGTGTCCAACAGGATTCCCAGTTCTTC; CDR3aa: CASSVQQDSQFF; abundance: few; d_gene: NA; j_gene: TRBJ2-1; v_gene: TRBV2
CDR3nt: TGTGCCATCAGTGAGTCTGGTAGCGGGGGGTTCTCTGGGGCCAACGTCCTGACTTTC; CDR3aa: CAISESGSGGFSGANVLTF; abundance: once; d_gene: TRBD2; j_gene: TRBJ2-6; v_gene: TRBV10-3
CDR3nt: TGTGCCTGGAGTGGACAGTTATCTGGAAACACTATATATTTT; CDR3aa: CAWSGQLSGNTIYF; abundance: NA; d_gene: NA; j_gene: TRBJ1-3; v_gene: TRBV30
CDR3nt: TGTGCCAGCAGCTTAGGGAACAGGATTAGCACAGATACGCAGTATTTT; CDR3aa: CASSLGNRISTDTQYF; abundance: NA; d_gene: NA; j_gene: TRBJ2-3; v_gene: TRBV7-9
CDR3nt: TGTGCCTGGAGTGTACTGGTCTTCGGGGACTATAATTCACCCCTCCACTTT; CDR3aa: CAWSVLVFGDYNSPLHF; abundance: few; d_gene: NA; j_gene: TRBJ1-6; v_gene: TRBV30
CDR3nt: TGTGCCAGCAGCGCGTGGACTAGCGGATCCTACTCCTACAATGAGCAGTTCTTC; CDR3aa: CASSAWTSGSYSYNEQFF; abundance: NA; d_gene: TRBD2; j_gene: TRBJ2-1; v_gene: TRBV7-2
CDR3nt: TGTGCCAGCAGCCCGGACCAAGAGACCCAGTACTTC; CDR3aa: CASSPDQETQYF; abundance: few; d_gene: NA; j_gene: TRBJ2-5; v_gene: TRBV7-7
CDR3nt: TGTGCCAGCAGCTTAGGGGGTGAGAGAAACACCATATATTTT; CDR3aa: CASSLGGERNTIYF; abundance: NA; d_gene: NA; j_gene: TRBJ1-3; v_gene: TRBV7-2
CDR3nt: TGTGCCAGCAGCTTGGATAGGGGCGGCAATCAGCCCCAGCATTTT; CDR3aa: CASSLDRGGNQPQHF; abundance: few; d_gene: NA; j_gene: TRBJ1-5; v_gene: TRBV5-4
CDR3nt: TGTGCCAGCGGGACTTGGGCAGGATATCAAGAGACCCAGTACTTC; CDR3aa: CASGTWAGYQETQYF; abundance: NA; d_gene: NA; j_gene: TRBJ2-5; v_gene: TRBV7-2
CDR3nt: TGCGCCAGCAGGGGACAGATAAACACTGAAGCTTTCTTT; CDR3aa: CASRGQINTEAFF; abundance: NA; d_gene: TRBD1; j_gene: TRBJ1-1; v_gene: TRBV4-1
CDR3nt: TGTGCCATCGAAGACCGGGACAGGGGATACAATGAGCAGTTCTTC; CDR3aa: CAIEDRDRGYNEQFF; abundance: few; d_gene: TRBD1; j_gene: TRBJ2-1; v_gene: TRBV2
CDR3nt: TGTGCCAGCAGCATACTACAGGTTAATGAGCAGTTCTTC; CDR3aa: CASSILQVNEQFF; abundance: NA; d_gene: NA; j_gene: TRBJ2-1; v_gene: TRBV28
CDR3nt: TGTGCCAGTAGTATAGTGGGCCACCAAGAGACCCAGTACTTC; CDR3aa: CASSIVGHQETQYF; abundance: once; d_gene: NA; j_gene: TRBJ2-5; v_gene: TRBV19
CDR3nt: TGCAGCGCGGTAGCGGGAGAGACCCAGTACTTC; CDR3aa: CSAVAGETQYF; abundance: NA; d_gene: TRBD2; j_gene: TRBJ2-5; v_gene: TRBV29-1
CDR3nt: TGTGCCAGCAGTCGGGGACGGACTTACGAGCAGTACTTC; CDR3aa: CASSRGRTYEQYF; abundance: NA; d_gene: NA; j_gene: TRBJ2-7; v_gene: TRBV6-5
CDR3nt: TGTGCCAGCGGGCGTGTTAGCGGGGGCCCCTTGGAGACCCAGTACTTC; CDR3aa: CASGRVSGGPLETQYF; abundance: NA; d_gene: TRBD2; j_gene: TRBJ2-5; v_gene: TRBV28
CDR3nt: TGTGCCAGCAGTGGTAGTTCAGATACGCAGTATTTT; CDR3aa: CASSGSSDTQYF; abundance: NA; d_gene: NA; j_gene: TRBJ2-3; v_gene: TRBV2
CDR3nt: TGTGCCACCAGCAGAGCTCTAGCGGGAACCGGGGAGCTGTTTTTT; CDR3aa: CATSRALAGTGELFF; abundance: NA; d_gene: TRBD2; j_gene: TRBJ2-2; v_gene: TRBV15
CDR3nt: TGCGCCAGCAGTGACAGGCTAGCGGGGAGCACAGATACGCAGTATTTT; CDR3aa: CASSDRLAGSTDTQYF; abundance: NA; d_gene: TRBD2; j_gene: TRBJ2-3; v_gene: TRBV10-2
CDR3nt: TGTGCCAGCAGCTTTCTAGGACAGAACAATGAGCAGTTCTTC; CDR3aa: CASSFLGQNNEQFF; abundance: NA; d_gene: NA; j_gene: TRBJ2-1; v_gene: TRBV7-9
CDR3nt: TGTGCCAGCAGTGAAGGGGCCGTGGGGACGACCCAGTACTTC; CDR3aa: CASSEGAVGTTQYF; abundance: NA; d_gene: NA; j_gene: TRBJ2-5; v_gene: TRBV2
CDR3nt: TGTGCCAGCAGCCCCAGGACTGGGAGGGATTACAATGAGCAGTTCTTC; CDR3aa: CASSPRTGRDYNEQFF; abundance: NA; d_gene: TRBD2; j_gene: TRBJ2-1; v_gene: TRBV7-8
CDR3nt: TGTGCCAGCAGCACCGGACACGTCTATGGCTACACCTTC; CDR3aa: CASSTGHVYGYTF; abundance: NA; d_gene: NA; j_gene: TRBJ1-2; v_gene: TRBV21-1
CDR3nt: TGTGCCAGCTCACCGGGGACAGGCGGGAGCACTGAAGCTTTCTTT; CDR3aa: CASSPGTGGSTEAFF; abundance: NA; d_gene: TRBD1; j_gene: TRBJ1-1; v_gene: TRBV18
CDR3nt: TGTGCCAGCAGCTTGGGTGGGGGGGCCGAGAATGAGCAGTTCTTC; CDR3aa: CASSLGGGAENEQFF; abundance: NA; d_gene: NA; j_gene: TRBJ2-1; v_gene: TRBV5-4
CDR3nt: TGTGCCAGCAGTCCAGGCCAAACCTATGGCTACACCTTC; CDR3aa: CASSPGQTYGYTF; abundance: NA; d_gene: NA; j_gene: TRBJ1-2; v_gene: TRBV6-5
CDR3nt: TGTGCCAGCTCAACTCGGGTCTCCGAGCAGTACTTC; CDR3aa: CASSTRVSEQYF; abundance: NA; d_gene: NA; j_gene: TRBJ2-7; v_gene: TRBV18
CDR3nt: TGTGCCAGTTGCGGGGGGGCCCTCTCCTACGAGCAGTACTTC; CDR3aa: CASCGGALSYEQYF; abundance: NA; d_gene: TRBD2; j_gene: TRBJ2-7; v_gene: TRBV5-6
CDR3nt: TGTGCCAGCCTCGGGCAGGCCGGCGAGCAGTACTTC; CDR3aa: CASLGQAGEQYF; abundance: NA; d_gene: NA; j_gene: TRBJ2-7; v_gene: TRBV28
CDR3nt: TGTGCCAGTAGTGAACAGCAGAATTCACCCCTCCACTTT; CDR3aa: CASSEQQNSPLHF; abundance: NA; d_gene: NA; j_gene: TRBJ1-6; v_gene: TRBV19
CDR3nt: TGTGCCAGCAAATTTTCCGGGACAGGTTTTTTT; CDR3aa: CASKFSGTGFF; abundance: NA; d_gene: TRBD1; j_gene: TRBJ1-4; v_gene: TRBV2
CDR3nt: TGTGCCAGCAGCTCCTGGGAGGGGACTGACTCTGGGGCCAACGTCCTGACTTTC; CDR3aa: CASSSWEGTDSGANVLTF; abundance: NA; d_gene: TRBD2; j_gene: TRBJ2-6; v_gene: TRBV7-2
CDR3nt: TGTGCCAGCAGCCGCGGGGGTTCAAATCAGCCCCAGCATTTT; CDR3aa: CASSRGGSNQPQHF; abundance: NA; d_gene: NA; j_gene: TRBJ1-5; v_gene: TRBV28
CDR3nt: TGTGCCAGCAGCCAGCTTGGCGGACAAGAGACCCAGTACTTC; CDR3aa: CASSQLGGQETQYF; abundance: few; d_gene: NA; j_gene: TRBJ2-5; v_gene: TRBV5-4
CDR3nt: TGTGCCAGCAGTCAAGGACAGCTAGATACGCAGTATTTT; CDR3aa: CASSQGQLDTQYF; abundance: NA; d_gene: NA; j_gene: TRBJ2-3; v_gene: TRBV7-2
CDR3nt: TGTGCCAGCACCAGATTAGCGGGGGGGACAGGTAGTGAGCAGTTCTTC; CDR3aa: CASTRLAGGTGSEQFF; abundance: NA; d_gene: TRBD2; j_gene: TRBJ2-1; v_gene: TRBV6-6
CDR3nt: TGTGCCAGCAGCTCGACAGACGGACGGCAGTTCTTC; CDR3aa: CASSSTDGRQFF; abundance: once; d_gene: NA; j_gene: TRBJ2-1; v_gene: TRBV5-5
CDR3nt: TGTGCCAGCAGTAAGTTGTCTATCCAATCCACCTACAATGAGCAGTTCTTC; CDR3aa: CASSKLSIQSTYNEQFF; abundance: NA; d_gene: NA; j_gene: TRBJ2-1; v_gene: TRBV27